Following are 20 T cell receptor beta chains from one sample sequenced in a study of T cell repertoires in cytomegalovirus infection. These receptors' targets are unknown. TCRdb called the reads again in MiXCR, with one record for every CDR3 protein. The profile shows fewer than 200,000 distinct CDR3 sequences, less than 25% of them singletons. The source was CD8+ T cells from cultured PBMCs, collected from culture after CMV antigen stimulation. All receptors derive from a human donor in good health (CMV status not recorded). Some clones in this sample may be carry-over from other donors' samples.

This clonotype was detected ten times or more. This sequence joins TRBV7-9 and TRBJ2-5; maybe TRBD2 (5 bases). The V end was cut by 3 bases, the J end by 6 bases, with 14 bases between. The CDR3 totals 14 residues. Germline V lookup: CDR1 SEHNR, CDR2 FQNEAQ (reference sequence). DNA for the CDR3: TGTGCCAGCAGCTTCGGGGAAGGGAGAAAGACCCAGTACTTC. This codes for CASSFGEGRKTQYF.

The chain couples TRBV6-5 to TRBJ1-1, with TRBD1 as a possible D gene (5 bases). The CDR3 is 14 amino acids. The germline gives CDR1 MNHEY, CDR2 SVGAGI. V was pared by 6 bases and J by 3 bases, with 14 bases between. In nucleotides, the CDR3 is TGTGCCAGCAGATTAGGGGAGGCGTACACTGAAGCTTTCTTT. This codes for CASRLGEAYTEAFF.

The chain uses TRBV5-1 and TRBJ2-7; 7 bases line up with TRBD1. The CDR3 is made up of 15 amino acids. The junction had 9 bases not matched to a gene; V was cut back by 1 base and J by 5 bases. Per the germline V gene, CDR1 is SGHRS and CDR2 is YFSETQ. The CDR3 region is CASSLTGTAPDEQYF. CDR3 bases: TGCGCCAGCAGCTTGACCGGGACAGCGCCCGACGAGCAGTACTTC.

The chain is built from TRBV7-2 and TRBJ2-1; 13 bases match TRBD2. The CDR3 has 18 residues. Germline CDR1 reads SGHTA; CDR2 reads FQGNSA. With V trimmed by 3 bases and J by 0 bases, 5 bases remained unmatched. The CDR3 spells CASSLGLAGPASYNEQFF. The DNA of the CDR3 is TGTGCCAGCAGCTTGGGACTAGCGGGACCAGCCTCCTACAATGAGCAGTTCTTC.

The CDR3 DNA is TGTGCCAGCAGCACCCGGACAGGGCTGGTCACTGAAGCTTTCTTT. Protein product: CASSTRTGLVTEAFF. The chain carries TRBV7-8 and TRBJ1-1, with 8 bases matching TRBD1. The CDR3 length is 15 residues. Germline values: CDR1 SGHVS, CDR2 FQNEAQ. V lost 5 bases, J lost 4 bases, and 9 bases stayed unmatched.

This clonotype turned up a few times. The rearrangement joins TRBV2 to TRBJ2-1; D gene uncertain. This CDR3 has 15 residues. V was trimmed by 3 bases and J by 0 bases, leaving 9 bases between them. In germline, CDR1 is SNHLY, CDR2 FYNNEI. CDR3 coding DNA: TGTGCCAGCAGTGACTCCAGTAACTCCTACAATGAGCAGTTCTTC. Encoded protein: CASSDSSNSYNEQFF.

The chain joins TRBV7-8 to TRBJ2-7, with D uncertain. From germline, CDR1 is SGHVS and CDR2 FQNEAQ. CDR3 length: 13 amino acids. V shed 2 bases and J shed 3 bases, with 8 bases lying between them. The CDR3 sequence is CASSLNQIYEQYF. The DNA for the CDR3 is TGTGCCAGCAGCTTAAACCAAATCTACGAGCAGTACTTC. The entire variable domain, with the rest obtained from reference TRBV7-8 and TRBJ2-7, is as follows: GAGVSQSPRYKVAKRGQDVALRCDPISGHVSLFWYQQALGQGPEFLTYFQNEAQLDKSGLPSDRFFAERPEGSVSTLKIQRTQQEDSAVYLCASSLNQIYEQYFGPGTRLTVT.

This clonotype appeared a few times. V gene TRBV7-6 combines with J gene TRBJ1-5; tentative D call: TRBD1 (6 bases). The germline gives CDR1 SGHVS, CDR2 FNYEAQ. The CDR3 runs 17 residues. V lost 1 base to trimming and J lost 0 bases, with 13 bases between them. CDR3 sequence reads: CASSLGGADYSNQPQHF. CDR3 DNA sequence: TGTGCCAGCAGCTTAGGGGGGGCGGACTATAGCAATCAGCCCCAGCATTTT.

The chain links TRBV12-3 or TRBV12-4 to TRBJ2-2; D is unclear. Trimming shortened V by 7 bases and J by 4 bases, and 10 bases separated the two germline ends. The CDR3 is made up of 13 amino acids. CDR3 in DNA: TGTGCCAGCACCGACGGACGCACCGGGGAGCTGTTTTTT. Amino acids: CASTDGRTGELFF.

For the CDR3, the DNA is TGTGCCAGCAGCTTAGGGCAGGGTGGAGGTGAAGCTTTCTTT. It codes for CASSLGQGGGEAFF. This chain connects TRBV7-9 to TRBJ1-1; D possibly corresponds to TRBD1 (5 bases). Germline CDR1 reads SEHNR; CDR2 reads FQNEAQ (reference sequence). Trimming removed 1 base at V and 7 bases at J, with 13 bases between. This CDR3 region has 14 residues.

The chain uses TRBV29-1 and TRBJ2-7; 9 bases are shared with TRBD2. The trim removed 4 bases at V and 2 bases at J, leaving 9 bases unmatched. The CDR3 length is 15 residues. The germline gives CDR1 SQVTM, CDR2 ANQGSEA. CDR3 in amino acids: CSVVPSGINAYEQYF. CDR3 bases: TGCAGCGTTGTTCCTAGCGGGATAAACGCCTACGAGCAGTACTTC.

This rearrangement joins TRBV19 to TRBJ2-3, with TRBD1 matching over 10 bases. Germline lookup yields CDR1 LNHDA and CDR2 SQIVND (reference sequence). J gave up 4 bases and V 7 bases, and 8 bases lay outside the gene matches. CDR3 length: 15 residues. CDR3 bases: TGTGCCAGTATCTCCGGGACAGGGGAGGCAGATACGCAGTATTTT. Its protein product is CASISGTGEADTQYF.

The V gene is TRBV13, the J gene TRBJ1-2, with 7 nucleotides matching TRBD1. Germline lookup yields CDR1 PRHDT and CDR2 FYEKMQ (reference sequence). The junction had 10 bases not matched to a gene; V was cut back by 5 bases and J by 4 bases. The CDR3 sequence is 15 residues long. CDR3 coding DNA: TGTGCCAGCAGCATCACAGGGGACCTACTCTATGGCTACACCTTC. Protein: CASSITGDLLYGYTF.

V and J are TRBV7-8 and TRBJ2-7, with 7 bases aligning to TRBD2. J was trimmed by 2 bases and V by 1 base; bases with no gene match: 8. CDR1 and CDR2 (germline): SGHVS, FQNEAQ. CDR3 length: 16 amino acids. The CDR3 loop is CASSLEGPAGTYEQYF. The DNA for the CDR3 is TGTGCCAGCAGCTTAGAGGGGCCAGCGGGGACCTACGAGCAGTACTTC. The complete variable domain, with remaining parts taken from reference TRBV7-8 and TRBJ2-7, reads GAGVSQSPRYKVAKRGQDVALRCDPISGHVSLFWYQQALGQGPEFLTYFQNEAQLDKSGLPSDRFFAERPEGSVSTLKIQRTQQEDSAVYLCASSLEGPAGTYEQYFGPGTRLTVT.

This chain joins TRBV7-8 and TRBJ1-5, with TRBD1 identical over 8 bases. J was trimmed by 4 bases and V by 5 bases; bases with no gene match: 10. Germline CDR1 is SGHVS and CDR2 is FQNEAQ. CDR3 length: 16 residues. In nucleotides, the CDR3 is TGTGCCAGCAGCCACCGGGACAGGACCCTGAATCAGCCCCAGCATTTT. It encodes CASSHRDRTLNQPQHF. Combining the CDR3 with reference TRBV7-8 and TRBJ1-5 gives the whole variable domain GAGVSQSPRYKVAKRGQDVALRCDPISGHVSLFWYQQALGQGPEFLTYFQNEAQLDKSGLPSDRFFAERPEGSVSTLKIQRTQQEDSAVYLCASSHRDRTLNQPQHFGDGTRLSIL.

J is TRBJ2-5 and V is TRBV7-8; a possible D gene is TRBD1 (6 bases). The germline V and J ends were trimmed by 7 bases and 1 base, with 10 bases remaining between them. CDR1 and CDR2 from the germline V gene are SGHVS and FQNEAQ. CDR3 length: 13 residues. In DNA, the CDR3 is TGTGCCAGCACGGGACAAGCCCAAGAGACCCAGTACTTC. Amino acids: CASTGQAQETQYF. Full variable domain (missing parts from reference TRBV7-8 and TRBJ2-5): GAGVSQSPRYKVAKRGQDVALRCDPISGHVSLFWYQQALGQGPEFLTYFQNEAQLDKSGLPSDRFFAERPEGSVSTLKIQRTQQEDSAVYLCASTGQAQETQYFGPGTRLLVL.

This chain joins TRBV6-5 and TRBJ1-2; maybe TRBD1 (5 bases). V was trimmed by 5 bases and J by 0 bases, leaving 13 bases between them. Germline V lookup: CDR1 MNHEY, CDR2 SVGAGI. The CDR3 is 15 residues long. The chain's CDR3 is CASSPFGGANYGYTF. Here the CDR3 DNA reads TGTGCCAGCAGTCCGTTTGGGGGAGCTAACTATGGCTACACCTTC.

V and J are TRBV7-9 and TRBJ2-1; 8 nucleotides align to TRBD1. The ends lost 5 bases at V and 9 bases at J; junction bases unmatched: 9. This CDR3 comprises 14 residues. Germline V CDR1 and CDR2: SEHNR, FQNEAQ (reference sequence). The CDR3 spells CASSPPGTGSEQFF. For the CDR3, the DNA is TGTGCCAGCAGCCCCCCCGGGACAGGTTCTGAGCAGTTCTTC.

V gene TRBV7-6 combines with J gene TRBJ1-6; maybe TRBD1 (6 bases). This CDR3 region has 15 residues. Trimming took 4 bases from V and 7 from J, leaving 14 bases between them. Germline V gene data show CDR1 as SGHVS and CDR2 as FNYEAQ. CDR3 sequence reads: CASSSDGGGNSPLHF. CDR3 in DNA: TGTGCCAGCAGCTCCGACGGAGGGGGAAATTCACCCCTCCACTTT.

As for this clonotype: The junction and the germline gene differ at one end; a read error may be behind it. This chain uses TRBV6-2 or TRBV6-3 with TRBJ2-7; the D call may be TRBD1 or TRBD2 (5 bases each). CDR1 is MNHEY and CDR2 is SVGEGT in the germline V gene. CDR3 length: 13 amino acids. The CDR3 region is CASRGTASYEQYF. In DNA form, the CDR3 reads TGTGCCAGCAGAGGGACGGCCTCCTACGAGCAGTACTTT.